This TCR beta chain was recovered during a study of beta chain features in type 1 diabetes. Study-level points and caveats: Unsettled here was the matter of whether HLA type influences TCRB rearrangement. Within each of all four CD4+ subsets, Type 1 diabetes patients had TCRB CDR3s that were moderately but significantly shorter.

Of the isolated RNA, all was reverse transcribed, and so the sequenced material was expressed TCRB transcripts. The assay was immunoSEQ multiplex PCR, and TCRdb's table has in-frame clones only and misses some. Of 200,000 to 250,000 clones detected, approximately 10% appear once; the ten largest clones hold approximately 1.4%. Germline V gene lookup returns CDR1 SQVTM and CDR2 ANQGSEA. The CDR3 length is 13 residues. V trimming: 4 bases; J trimming: 6 bases; junction bases outside the gene matches: 4. This clone occurred many times. Its matching antigen is unknown. The gene calls are TRBV29-1 and TRBJ2-1; 9 bases are shared with TRBD1. The clonotype was recovered from a man aged 18 to 30 in good health. Sequencing was carried out using central memory CD4+ T cells from blood. CDR3 loop: CSVARDRANEQFF. The CDR3 nucleotides are TGCAGCGTTGCCCGGGACAGGGCCAATGAGCAGTTCTTC.